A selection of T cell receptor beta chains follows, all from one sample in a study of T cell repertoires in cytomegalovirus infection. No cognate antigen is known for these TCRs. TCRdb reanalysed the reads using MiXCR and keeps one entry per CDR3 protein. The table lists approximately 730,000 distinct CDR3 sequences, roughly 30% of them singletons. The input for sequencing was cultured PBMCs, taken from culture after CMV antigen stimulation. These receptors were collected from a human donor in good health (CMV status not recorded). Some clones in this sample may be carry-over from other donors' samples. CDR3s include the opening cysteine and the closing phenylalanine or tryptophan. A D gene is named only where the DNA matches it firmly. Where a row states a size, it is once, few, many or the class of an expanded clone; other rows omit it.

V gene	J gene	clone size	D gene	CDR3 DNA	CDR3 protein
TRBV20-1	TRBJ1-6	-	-	TGCAGTGCTAGAGAGAGGGACCCCACGGGGTCACCCCTCCACTTT	CSARERDPTGSPLHF
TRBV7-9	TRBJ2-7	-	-	TGTGCCAGCAGCTTGTCAGGAGGAACCGGAGGCGAGCAGTACTTC	CASSLSGGTGGEQYF
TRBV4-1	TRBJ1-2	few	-	TGCGCCAGCAGCCAAGGTCACCTGGTTATCGCCAAGGGTGGCTACACCTTC	CASSQGHLVIAKGGYTF
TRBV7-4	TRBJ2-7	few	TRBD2	TGTGCCAGCTGGGGGGGTAGCGGGAGGGTCGCGTACGAGCAGTACTTC	CASWGGSGRVAYEQYF
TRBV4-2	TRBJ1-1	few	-	TGTGCCAGCAGCCAAGGCTCACACCTTAGAAACACTGAAGCTTTCTTT	CASSQGSHLRNTEAFF
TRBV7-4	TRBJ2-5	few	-	TGTGCCAGCAGCTCAGATGACAGTTCTAGGGTGGAGACCCAGTACTTC	CASSSDDSSRVETQYF
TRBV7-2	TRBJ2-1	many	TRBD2	TGTGCCAGCAGCTTAATTGGGGGGGTAAAGCGGAATGAGCAGTTCTTC	CASSLIGGVKRNEQFF
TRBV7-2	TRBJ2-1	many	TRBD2	TGTGCCAGCAGCCCTTCCCGGACTAGCGGGAATGAGCAGTTCTTC	CASSPSRTSGNEQFF
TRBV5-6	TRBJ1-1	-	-	TGTGCCAGCAGCTTTACGAAAATGAACACTGAAGCTTTCTTT	CASSFTKMNTEAFF
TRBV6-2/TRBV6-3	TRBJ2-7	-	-	TGTGCCAGCAGTCCCCGGCGGTTTGAAGAGCAGTACTTC	CASSPRRFEEQYF
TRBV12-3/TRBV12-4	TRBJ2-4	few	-	TGTGCCAGCAGTTTAGCGACAGGCGGGGGAAACATTCAGTACTTC	CASSLATGGGNIQYF
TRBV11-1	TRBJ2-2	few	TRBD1	TGTGCCAGCAGCCCACGGGACAGGTTGAACACCGGGGAGCTGTTTTTT	CASSPRDRLNTGELFF
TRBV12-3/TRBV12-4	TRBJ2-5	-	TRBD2	TGTGCCAGCAGTTTGACCGGGGGGGCCCCAGAGACCCAGTACTTC	CASSLTGGAPETQYF
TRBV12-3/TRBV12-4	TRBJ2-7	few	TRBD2	TGTGCCAGCAGTACAACCGGACTAGCGGGGGGCCAGCGGGACTTC	CASSTTGLAGGQRDF
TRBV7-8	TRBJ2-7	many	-	TGTGCCAGCAGCCCATATGGGGGGGGGCTGGAGGAGCAGTACTTC	CASSPYGGGLEEQYF
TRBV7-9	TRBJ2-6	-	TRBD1	TGTGCCAGCAGCTTAATTAGGGGGCTAACTGGGGCCAACGTCCTGACTTTC	CASSLIRGLTGANVLTF
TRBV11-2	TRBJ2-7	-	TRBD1	TGTGCCAGCAGCCTTCTTTACAGGGGAGACTACGAGCAGTACTTC	CASSLLYRGDYEQYF
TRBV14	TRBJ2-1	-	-	TGTGCCAGCAGCACGGTGAATGAGCAGTTCTTC	CASSTVNEQFF
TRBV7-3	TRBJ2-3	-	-	TGTGCCAGCGGACGAGGGGGTAACACAGATACGCAGTATTTT	CASGRGGNTDTQYF
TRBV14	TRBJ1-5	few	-	TGTGCCAGCAGCCAAGAGAATGTCTTAACGGGGTATAGGAGCAATCAGCCCCAGCATTTT	CASSQENVLTGYRSNQPQHF
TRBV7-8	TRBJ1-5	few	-	TGTGCCAGCAGCTTTGGACAATCTAATAGCAATCAGCCCCAGCATTTT	CASSFGQSNSNQPQHF
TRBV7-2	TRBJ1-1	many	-	TGTGCCAGCTCATGGACACCGAACACTGAAGCTTTCTTT	CASSWTPNTEAFF
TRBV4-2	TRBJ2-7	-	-	TGTGCCAGCAGCCGATCGGGGACCAAAAACGACTACGAGCAGTACTTC	CASSRSGTKNDYEQYF
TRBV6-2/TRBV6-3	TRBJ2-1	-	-	TGTGCCAGCATCCCCTCGGACAGTCCCTACAATGAGCAGTTCTTC	CASIPSDSPYNEQFF
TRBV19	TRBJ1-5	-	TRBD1	TGTGCCACCCGAGACAGGGTTCCTCAGCCCCAGCATTTT	CATRDRVPQPQHF
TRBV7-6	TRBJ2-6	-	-	TGTGCCAGCAGCCCAGCGTCTGGATCCTTAAGGGGGGCCAACGTCCTGACTTTC	CASSPASGSLRGANVLTF
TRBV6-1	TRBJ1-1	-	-	TGTGCCAGCAGGCCCAGAGTGAGCACTGAAGCTTTCTTT	CASRPRVSTEAFF
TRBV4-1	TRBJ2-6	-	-	TGCGCCAGCAGCCAGGGACGTACTTATTCTGGGGCCAACGTCCTGACTTTC	CASSQGRTYSGANVLTF
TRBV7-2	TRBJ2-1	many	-	TGTGCCAGCAGCTTTTACCCGTACAATGAGCAGTTCTTC	CASSFYPYNEQFF
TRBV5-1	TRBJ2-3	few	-	TGCGCCAGCAGTTGGGACGGCGGCGCAGATACGCAGTATTTT	CASSWDGGADTQYF
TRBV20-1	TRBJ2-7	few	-	TGCAGTGCCGCCCAAGGGGACCTCTTCGAGCAGTACTTC	CSAAQGDLFEQYF
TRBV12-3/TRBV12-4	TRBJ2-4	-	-	TGTGCCAGCAGTTTTGGGGCGGGGAAAAACATTCAGTACTTC	CASSFGAGKNIQYF
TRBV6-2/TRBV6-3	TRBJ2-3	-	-	TGTGCCAGCAGTGGGGCCAACACAGATACGCAGTATTTT	CASSGANTDTQYF
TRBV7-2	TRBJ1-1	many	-	TGTGCCAGCAGCTTAGGTCCGTCCAACACTGAAGCTTTCTTT	CASSLGPSNTEAFF
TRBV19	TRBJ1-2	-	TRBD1	TGTGCCAGTAGTATCACTTCGCAGGGGGATGGCTACACCTTC	CASSITSQGDGYTF
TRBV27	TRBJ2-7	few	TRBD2	TGTGCCAGCAGCCCAAGCGGGGGGGCTCGGTACGAGCAGTACTTC	CASSPSGGARYEQYF
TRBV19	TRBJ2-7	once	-	TGTGCCAGTAGTGAGGGGAGGCTGGTAAACGAGCAGTACTTC	CASSEGRLVNEQYF
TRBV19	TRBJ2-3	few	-	TGTGCCAGTAGTATCGGGTGGCTCACAGATACGCAGTATTTT	CASSIGWLTDTQYF
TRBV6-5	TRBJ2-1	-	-	TGTGCCAGCGCGCGGCGGGGGCCTTACAATGAGCAGTTCTTC	CASARRGPYNEQFF
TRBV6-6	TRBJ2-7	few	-	TGTGCCAGCAGTTACTTCAGTCAGGCGGGTATAGGCGAGCAGTACTTC	CASSYFSQAGIGEQYF
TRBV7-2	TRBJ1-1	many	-	TGTGCCAGCAGCGTACAGGCCAACACTGAAGCTTTCTTT	CASSVQANTEAFF
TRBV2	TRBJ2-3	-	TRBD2	TGTGCCAGCAGTAGCTCTAGCGGGGGCACAGATACGCAGTATTTT	CASSSSSGGTDTQYF
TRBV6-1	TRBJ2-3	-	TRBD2	TGTGCCAGCAGTACTCGACTAGCGGGGGGCCTCACAGATACGCAGTATTTT	CASSTRLAGGLTDTQYF
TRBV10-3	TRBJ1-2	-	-	TGTGCCATCAGTGAGGGACTGCTCTATGGCTACACCTTC	CAISEGLLYGYTF
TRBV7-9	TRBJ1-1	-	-	TGTGCCAGCAGCTCTGAACGGCGAGAAATCCACACTGAAGCTTTCTTT	CASSSERREIHTEAFF
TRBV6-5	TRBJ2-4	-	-	TGTGCCAGCAGTGATGGGGTGGACATTCAGTACTTC	CASSDGVDIQYF
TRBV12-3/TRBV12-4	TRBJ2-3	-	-	TGTGCCAGCAGTTGGGGGAATACGCAGTATTTT	CASSWGNTQYF
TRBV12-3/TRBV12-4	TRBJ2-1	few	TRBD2	TGTGCCAGCTCCCCTAAGGGGAGGGGACTCAAGCGGGGGGGCCCCTCATACAATGAGCAGTTCTTC	CASSPKGRGLKRGGPSYNEQFF
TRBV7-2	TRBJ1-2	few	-	TGTGCCAGCATCCTCACCCCCGGGGACTATGGCTACACCTTC	CASILTPGDYGYTF
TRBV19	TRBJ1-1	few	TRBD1	TGTGCCACCGCACAGGACAGGGGAACTGAAGCTTTCTTT	CATAQDRGTEAFF
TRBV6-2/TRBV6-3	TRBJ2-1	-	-	TGTGCCAGCAGTTCCCCTGGAGGGAGGCGCAATGAGCAGTTCTTC	CASSSPGGRRNEQFF
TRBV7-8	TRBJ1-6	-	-	TGTGCCAGCAGCTATCAGAGCTGGTATAATTCACCCCTCCACTTT	CASSYQSWYNSPLHF
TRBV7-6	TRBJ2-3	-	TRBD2	TGTGCCAGCAGCTTAGGGGTGACTAGCGGGAGTACAGATACGCAGTATTTT	CASSLGVTSGSTDTQYF